This T cell receptor (beta chain) was obtained from a study of T cell responses to AZD1222 COVID-19 vaccine. Germline V gene sequence: CDR1 LNHDA, CDR2 SQIVND (reference sequence). V shed 6 bases and J 0 bases; nucleotides not matched to a gene: 14. This CDR3 is 18 amino acids long. Clones were read by immunoSEQ multiplex PCR, and TCRdb kept only the in-frame ones, dropping some. The repertoire holds under 150,000 clones, with approximately 85% as singletons. The clonotype was recovered from an adult who received the MenACWY meningococcal vaccine as a control. This chain joins TRBV19 and TRBJ2-3; TRBD2 matches at 8 bases. The material was peripheral blood, obtained 28 days after the second dose of the MenACWY control vaccine. The CDR3 loop reads CASSPQERGPGSTDTQYF. The CDR3 DNA follows: TGTGCCAGTAGCCCCCAGGAGCGGGGGCCGGGGAGCACAGATACGCAGTATTTT.